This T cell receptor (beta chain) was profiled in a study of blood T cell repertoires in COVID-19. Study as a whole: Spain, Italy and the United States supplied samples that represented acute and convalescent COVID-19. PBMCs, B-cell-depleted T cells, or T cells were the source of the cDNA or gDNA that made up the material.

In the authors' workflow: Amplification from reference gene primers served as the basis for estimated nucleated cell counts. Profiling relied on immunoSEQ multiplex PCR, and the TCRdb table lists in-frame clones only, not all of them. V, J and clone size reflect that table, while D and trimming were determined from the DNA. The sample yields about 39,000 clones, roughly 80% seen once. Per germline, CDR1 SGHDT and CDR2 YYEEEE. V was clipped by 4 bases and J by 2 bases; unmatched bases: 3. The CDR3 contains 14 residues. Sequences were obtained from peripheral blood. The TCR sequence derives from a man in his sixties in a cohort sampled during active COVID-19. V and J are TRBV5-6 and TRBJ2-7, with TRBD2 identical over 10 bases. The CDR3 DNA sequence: TGTGCCAGCAGCCCCGGACTAGCGGCCTACGAGCAGTACTTC. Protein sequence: CASSPGLAAYEQYF.